The 32 T cell receptor beta chains below all came from one sample that was sequenced in a study of T cell responses to AZD1222 COVID-19 vaccine (dated by TCRdb to the early 2020s). Receptor libraries were prepared by the immunoSEQ multiplex PCR assay. Here the immuneACCESS table is served through TCRdb, limited to in-frame sequences with V and J called. Missing clones are a known gap in these copies; in checked studies unresolved V genes cover under half, and the rest lacks a known reason. The sample table lists 90,000 to 150,000 clones, 70% to 90% of them with a count of one. The biggest ten clones account for about 8.5% of the sample. The time point label, as the study defines it: baseline before first vaccination. The sequencing here drew on peripheral blood, taken on day 0 of AZD1222 vaccination. The source of these receptors is an adult in good health.

This clone was seen a few times. The chain is built from TRBV27 and TRBJ1-2; D uncertain. The CDR3 sequence is 17 residues long. The germline V gene encodes CDR1 MNHEY and CDR2 SMNVEV (reference sequence). V was shortened by 0 bases and J by 6 bases, with 20 bases between the two germline ends. The CDR3 spells CASSLSGGQRASHGYTF. The DNA of the CDR3 is TGTGCCAGCAGTTTATCGGGCGGGCAGCGCGCGTCCCATGGCTACACCTTC.

This CDR3 reads CASSSDREGEKLFF. The CDR3 coding sequence is TGCGCCAGCAGCTCGGACAGGGAAGGAGAAAAACTGTTTTTT. V usage is TRBV4-1 and J usage is TRBJ1-4, with 8 bases that match TRBD1. V lost 5 bases, J lost 8 bases, and 7 bases stayed unmatched. The CDR3 loop spans 14 amino acids. Germline loops: CDR1 MGHRA, CDR2 YSYEKL.

The rearrangement uses TRBV19 and TRBJ1-5; D is ambiguous. CDR1 LNHDA and CDR2 SQIVND come from the germline V gene (reference sequence). This CDR3 has 15 amino acids. V lost 10 bases to trimming and J lost 0 bases, with 16 bases between them. The CDR3: CATLRETNSNQPQHF. CDR3 DNA sequence: TGTGCCACTTTACGGGAAACCAATAGCAATCAGCCCCAGCATTTT.

The J gene is TRBJ1-1, the V gene TRBV11-3; D unclear. Germline CDR1 is SGHNT and CDR2 is YENEEA. CDR3 length equals 14 residues. V was pared by 3 bases and J by 8 bases, with 16 bases between. CDR3 region: CASSFGREPREAFF. DNA for the CDR3: TGTGCCAGCAGCTTTGGCAGAGAACCCCGGGAAGCTTTCTTT. Filled out from reference TRBV11-3 and TRBJ1-1, the complete variable domain reads EAGVVQSPRYKIIEKKQPVAFWCNPISGHNTLYWYLQNLGQGPELLIRYENEEAVDDSQLPKDRFSAERLKGVDSTLKIQPAELGDSAVYLCASSFGREPREAFFGQGTRLTVV.

For the CDR3, the DNA is TGCGCCAGCAGCCAAGACATTCACCCACGCACAGATACGCAGTATTTT. This translates into CASSQDIHPRTDTQYF. The V gene is TRBV4-3, the J gene TRBJ2-3, with unresolved D. The germline V and J ends were trimmed by 0 bases and 1 base, with 11 bases remaining between them. The CDR3 spans 16 residues. The germline gives CDR1 LGHNA, CDR2 YSLEER.

This clone was seen just once. The J gene is TRBJ2-5, the V gene TRBV27; a possible D gene is TRBD1 (5 bases). V was shortened by 4 bases and J by 0 bases, with 9 bases between the two germline ends. The CDR3 covers 14 residues. Per germline, CDR1 MNHEY and CDR2 SMNVEV (reference sequence). CDR3 in amino acids: CASSSWTNQETQYF. The CDR3 coding sequence is TGTGCCAGCAGTTCCTGGACAAACCAAGAGACCCAGTACTTC.

The rearrangement links TRBV5-6 to TRBJ2-3; 10 bases match TRBD2. This CDR3 contains 16 residues. The trim removed 4 bases at V and 4 bases at J, leaving 9 bases unmatched. Germline values: CDR1 SGHDT, CDR2 YYEEEE. The CDR3 loop is CASSPARTSGADTQYF. CDR3 in DNA: TGTGCCAGCAGCCCAGCCCGGACTAGCGGAGCAGATACGCAGTATTTT.

The table lists this clone with a few counts. The chain combines TRBV19 with TRBJ2-5; TRBD2 might be the D (6 bases). The germline V and J ends were trimmed by 8 bases and 5 bases, with 12 bases remaining between them. Germline CDR1 and CDR2: LNHDA and SQIVND (reference sequence). The length of the CDR3 is 12 residues. DNA of the CDR3: TGTGCCAGTCAAGGCGGAGGGGAGACCCAGTACTTC. Its translation: CASQGGGETQYF.

The J gene is TRBJ2-3, the V gene TRBV4-2; possible D gene TRBD2, 6 bases. V was pared by 4 bases and J by 2 bases, with 10 bases between. The CDR3 extends over 14 amino acids. The germline V gene has CDR1 LGHNA and CDR2 YNFKEQ. The CDR3 DNA is TGTGCCAGCAGCCTCTGGCGGGACACAGATACGCAGTATTTT. Its protein is CASSLWRDTDTQYF.

The chain uses TRBV7-2 and TRBJ2-3; TRBD2 matches at 9 bases. CDR3 length: 15 residues. CDR1 and CDR2 from the germline V gene are SGHTA and FQGNSA. V was clipped by 3 bases and J by 1 base; unmatched bases: 2. The CDR3 nucleotides read TGTGCCAGCAGCTTGCAGCGGGGGGGCACAGATACGCAGTATTTT. This codes for CASSLQRGGTDTQYF.

A few counts support this clone. The gene calls are TRBV11-3 and TRBJ2-7, with D unresolved. Trimming stripped 8 bases from V and 7 bases from J, with 18 bases between. Germline V lookup: CDR1 SGHNT, CDR2 YENEEA. The CDR3 has 13 residues. For the CDR3, the DNA is TGTGCCAGCGGCTCAACGGACGGAATAGAGCAGTACTTC. It codes for CASGSTDGIEQYF. Together with reference TRBV11-3 and TRBJ2-7, the CDR3 gives the full variable domain: EAGVVQSPRYKIIEKKQPVAFWCNPISGHNTLYWYLQNLGQGPELLIRYENEEAVDDSQLPKDRFSAERLKGVDSTLKIQPAELGDSAVYLCASGSTDGIEQYFGPGTRLTVT.

The V and J genes are TRBV2 and TRBJ2-7; weak D call: TRBD1 (5 bases). Germline V lookup: CDR1 SNHLY, CDR2 FYNNEI. V dropped 8 bases and J dropped 3 bases, with 14 bases sitting between them. The CDR3 extends over 13 amino acids. The CDR3 nucleotides read TGTGCCAGCGACGCAGGGTCGGGCTACGAGCAGTACTTC. It is translated as CASDAGSGYEQYF.

The V gene is TRBV18, the J gene TRBJ1-2; D is unclear. The germline V gene has CDR1 KGHSH and CDR2 LQKENI. V lost 3 bases to trimming and J lost 7 bases, with 15 bases between them. There are 14 residues in the CDR3. The CDR3 region has the DNA TGTGCCAGCTCACCGCAGGACCGGGCTGGTGGCTACACCTTC. Residues: CASSPQDRAGGYTF.

The chain links TRBV6-5 to TRBJ1-4, with D possibly matching TRBD1 (6 bases). The V end lost 6 bases, the J end lost 5 bases, and 16 bases lay between the germline ends. This CDR3 is 15 amino acids long. From germline, CDR1 is MNHEY and CDR2 SVGAGI. Here the CDR3 DNA reads TGTGCCAGCAGCCGACTGGGGGCAGAGAATGAAAAACTGTTTTTT. This gives the protein CASSRLGAENEKLFF.

The chain recombines TRBV6-5 with TRBJ2-7; 7 nucleotides line up with TRBD1. This CDR3 has 15 amino acids. Germline trimming cut 5 bases from V and 1 base from J; bases unmatched to any gene: 8. CDR1 and CDR2 (germline): MNHEY, SVGAGI. Written as DNA, the CDR3 is TGTGCCAGCAGTCCCTACCTGGACAGGTCCTACGAGCAGTACTTC. This encodes CASSPYLDRSYEQYF.

The chain uses TRBV9 and TRBJ1-6, with D perhaps matching TRBD1 (6 bases). This CDR3 spans 17 amino acids. The germline V gene has CDR1 SGDLS and CDR2 YYNGEE. Trimming removed 3 bases from V and 3 bases from J, with 16 bases in between. CDR3 in DNA: TGTGCCAGCAGCGAATTACAGGGTCGCCTCTATAATTCACCCCTCCACTTT. This codes for CASSELQGRLYNSPLHF.

The CDR3, as DNA: TGTGCCAGCAGCCCTCGGACCGGGCCCTACGAGCAGTACTTC. This codes for CASSPRTGPYEQYF. The chain has TRBV14 and TRBJ2-7; no definite D call. From germline, CDR1 is SGHDN and CDR2 FVKESK. Trimming took off 4 bases at V and 2 bases at J, with 12 bases between the two ends. The length of the CDR3 is 14 residues.

The chain joins TRBV21-1 to TRBJ1-4. TRBV21-1 is a pseudogene segment. This CDR3 spans 17 amino acids. CDR3 coding DNA: TGTGCCAGCCGGGGGGCCGGACAGGCTACAACTAATGAAAAACTGTTTTTT. Amino acid sequence: CASRGAGQATTNEKLFF.

The chain carries TRBV28 and TRBJ2-7; D not resolved. The CDR3 extends over 12 amino acids. V was shortened by 5 bases and J by 3 bases, with 8 bases between the two germline ends. CDR1 is MDHEN and CDR2 is SYDVKM in the germline V gene. CDR3 in amino acids: CASSQARYEQYF. The CDR3 nucleotides read TGTGCCAGCAGTCAAGCCCGCTACGAGCAGTACTTC.

This chain uses TRBV6-6 with TRBJ1-5; maybe TRBD1 (6 bases). Trimming stripped 5 bases from V and 6 bases from J, with 17 bases between. The CDR3 is 15 amino acids. From germline, CDR1 is MNHNY and CDR2 SVGAGI (reference sequence). The CDR3 DNA sequence: TGTGCCAGCAGTCAAGACCCATCAGGGGTTCAGCCCCAGCATTTT. Its translation: CASSQDPSGVQPQHF.

The CDR3 nucleotides are TGTGCCAGCTCCCCTAGTAAGAGCTACGAGCAGTACTTC. Encoded protein: CASSPSKSYEQYF. The chain joins TRBV18 to TRBJ2-7; D remains unclear. V shed 6 bases and J shed 3 bases, with 12 bases lying between them. Per germline, CDR1 KGHSH and CDR2 LQKENI. This CDR3 is built from 13 residues. The full variable domain, completed using reference TRBV18 and TRBJ2-7, is NAGVMQNPRHLVRRRGQEARLRCSPMKGHSHVYWYRQLPEEGLKFMVYLQKENIIDESGMPKERFSAEFPKEGPSILRIQQVVRGDSAAYFCASSPSKSYEQYFGPGTRLTVT.

The V gene is TRBV7-9, the J gene TRBJ1-1; possible D gene TRBD1, 5 bases. Looked up from germline, CDR1 is SEHNR and CDR2 is FQNEAQ (reference sequence). This CDR3 region has 14 residues. Trimming pared 5 bases from V and 1 base from J, leaving 11 bases between. The CDR3 coding sequence is TGTGCCAGCAGCCTGGGGCAGTCGAACACTGAAGCTTTCTTT. Its translation: CASSLGQSNTEAFF.

This rearrangement joins TRBV3-1 (or the pseudogene TRBV3-2) to TRBJ1-1; 7 bases fit TRBD1. Losses at the gene ends were 3 bases for V and 6 bases for J; bases not matched to a gene: 10. This CDR3 contains 15 residues. CDR1 and CDR2 from the germline V gene are LGHDT and YNNKEL (reference sequence). The CDR3, as DNA: TGTGCCAGCAGCCATGACTTCGAGGGGGCGGCTGAAGCTTTCTTT. Amino acid sequence: CASSHDFEGAAEAFF.

The sample holds a few counts of this clone. This chain joins TRBV5-1 and TRBJ1-2; D remains ambiguous. The CDR3 length is 10 residues. Germline V gene sequence: CDR1 SGHRS, CDR2 YFSETQ. The germline V and J ends were trimmed by 7 bases and 2 bases, with 3 bases remaining between them. In DNA, the CDR3 is TGCGCCAGCCTAAACTATGGCTACACCTTC. It encodes CASLNYGYTF.

In this sample, this clone turned up once. The CDR3 nucleotides are TGTGCCTGGAGAGTAAGCCCCCTGGGCCGAACCTTATGGGGCGCTGAAGCTTTCTTT. Translated: CAWRVSPLGRTLWGAEAFF. This rearrangement joins TRBV30 to TRBJ1-1, with D possibly matching TRBD1 (5 bases). The CDR3 length is 19 residues. The ends were cut back, 3 bases at V and 6 bases at J, with 32 bases in the middle. CDR1 and CDR2 (germline): GTSNPN, SVGIG (reference sequence).

The chain joins TRBV28 to TRBJ2-7; D remains ambiguous. Trimming removed 6 bases from V and 3 bases from J, with 18 bases in between. Germline values: CDR1 MDHEN, CDR2 SYDVKM. The CDR3 is 15 amino acids. The CDR3 DNA follows: TGTGCCAGCAGGGATACCAGGATACCGGTCTACGAGCAGTACTTC. It encodes CASRDTRIPVYEQYF.

The chain employs TRBV29-1 and TRBJ2-5, with D unresolved. CDR3 length: 10 amino acids. Germline-derived CDR1 and CDR2 are SQVTM and ANQGSEA. Trimming pared 6 bases from V and 3 bases from J, leaving 5 bases between. CDR3 residues: CSVMKETQYF. The CDR3 DNA reads TGCAGCGTAATGAAAGAGACCCAGTACTTC.

This clone was seen once. The chain employs TRBV28 and TRBJ1-1, with D perhaps matching TRBD1 (5 bases). CDR3 length equals 16 residues. In germline, CDR1 is MDHEN, CDR2 SYDVKM. V was clipped by 8 bases and J by 1 base, with 20 bases between them. The chain's CDR3 is CASEPRRGRANTEAFF. The CDR3 nucleotides read TGTGCCAGCGAACCCAGGAGGGGCAGGGCGAACACTGAAGCTTTCTTT. The entire variable domain, with the rest obtained from reference TRBV28 and TRBJ1-1, is as follows: DVKVTQSSRYLVKRTGEKVFLECVQDMDHENMFWYRQDPGLGLRLIYFSYDVKMKEKGDIPEGYSVSREKKERFSLILESASTNQTSMYLCASEPRRGRANTEAFFGQGTRLTVV.

This clone was seen more than once but under ten times. The genes are TRBV9 and TRBJ2-7; 14 nucleotides match TRBD2. The CDR3 spans 15 residues. Germline V lookup: CDR1 SGDLS, CDR2 YYNGEE. V lost 3 bases to trimming and J lost 6 bases; unmatched junction nucleotides: 5. CDR3 region: CASSAGTSGRIEQYF. The CDR3 DNA sequence: TGTGCCAGCAGCGCCGGGACTAGCGGGAGAATCGAGCAGTACTTC.

The chain has TRBV6-1 and TRBJ2-2; 9 nucleotides align to TRBD2. This CDR3 has 16 amino acids. With V trimmed by 0 bases and J by 3 bases, 2 bases remained unmatched. Germline V gives CDR1 MNHNS, CDR2 SASEGT. The CDR3 protein is CASSEARGGDTGELFF. DNA of the CDR3: TGTGCCAGCAGTGAAGCGCGCGGGGGGGACACCGGGGAGCTGTTTTTT.

The chain employs TRBV19 and TRBJ1-4, with D unclear. Trimming removed 3 bases from V and 5 bases from J, with 13 bases in between. CDR1 and CDR2 from the germline V gene are LNHDA and SQIVND (reference sequence). The CDR3 covers 15 residues. The CDR3: CASSIMSGLNEKLFF. The CDR3 DNA is TGTGCCAGTAGTATTATGTCCGGGTTAAATGAAAAACTGTTTTTT. The complete variable domain, with remaining parts taken from reference TRBV19 and TRBJ1-4, reads DGGITQSPKYLFRKEGQNVTLSCEQNLNHDAMYWYRQDPGQGLRLIYYSQIVNDFQKGDIAEGYSVSREKKESFPLTVTSAQKNPTAFYLCASSIMSGLNEKLFFGSGTQLSVL.

The rearrangement uses TRBV19 and TRBJ1-3; unclear D gene. The V gene lost 6 bases and the J gene lost 1 base, with 16 bases spanning the gap. The CDR3 contains 16 residues. CDR1 is LNHDA, CDR2 SQIVND, per germline (reference sequence). For the CDR3, the DNA is TGTGCCAGTAGCCCCATCGACCAGCGTTCTGGAAACACCATATATTTT. It codes for CASSPIDQRSGNTIYF.